This T cell receptor (beta chain) comes out of a study of CD8 T cell repertoires and HIV-1 epitope variants. TCRdb keeps only in-frame clones here, not all; method: immunoSEQ multiplex PCR. This table has approximately 5,600 clones, 66% appearing once. About this clone: The antigen remains unidentified.

This CDR3 spans 15 amino acids. Germline V lookup: CDR1 SGHTA, CDR2 FQGTGA. V gave up 2 bases and J gave up 4 bases, with 12 bases separating them. This sequence was found in a male donor with HIV. Specimen: cultured CD8+ T cells derived from PBMCs. The gene calls are TRBV7-3 and TRBJ2-1; D may be TRBD1 (5 bases). In nucleotides, the CDR3 is TGTGCCAGCAGCTTAGGAGAGACAGAGTACAATGAGCAGTTCTTC. Its translation is CASSLGETEYNEQFF.